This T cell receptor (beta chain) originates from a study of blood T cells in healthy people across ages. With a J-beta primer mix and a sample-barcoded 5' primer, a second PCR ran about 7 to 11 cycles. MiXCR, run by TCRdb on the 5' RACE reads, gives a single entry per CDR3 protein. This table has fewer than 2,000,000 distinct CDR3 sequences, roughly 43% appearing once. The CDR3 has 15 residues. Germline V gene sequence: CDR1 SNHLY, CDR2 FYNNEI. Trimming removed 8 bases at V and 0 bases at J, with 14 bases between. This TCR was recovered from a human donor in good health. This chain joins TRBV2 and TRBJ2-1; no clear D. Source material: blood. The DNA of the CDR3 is TGTGCCAGCCTATGGGGATCGGGCTCCTACAATGAGCAGTTCTTC. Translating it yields CASLWGSGSYNEQFF.